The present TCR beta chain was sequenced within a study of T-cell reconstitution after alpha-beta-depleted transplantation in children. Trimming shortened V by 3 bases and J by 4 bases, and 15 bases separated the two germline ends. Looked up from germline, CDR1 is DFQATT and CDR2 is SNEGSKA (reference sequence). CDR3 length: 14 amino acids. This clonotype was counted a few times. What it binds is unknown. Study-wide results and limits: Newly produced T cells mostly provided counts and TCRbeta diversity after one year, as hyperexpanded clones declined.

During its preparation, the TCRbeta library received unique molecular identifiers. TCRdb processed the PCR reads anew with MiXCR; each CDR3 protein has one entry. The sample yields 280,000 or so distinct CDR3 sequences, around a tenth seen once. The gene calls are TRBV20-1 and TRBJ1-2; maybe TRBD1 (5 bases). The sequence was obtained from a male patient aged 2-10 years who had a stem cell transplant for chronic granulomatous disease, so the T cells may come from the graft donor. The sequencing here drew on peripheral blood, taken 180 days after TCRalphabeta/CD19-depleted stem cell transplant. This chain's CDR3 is CSASDSYSGYGYTF. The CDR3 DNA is TGCAGTGCTAGCGACAGTTATTCGGGCTATGGCTACACCTTC.